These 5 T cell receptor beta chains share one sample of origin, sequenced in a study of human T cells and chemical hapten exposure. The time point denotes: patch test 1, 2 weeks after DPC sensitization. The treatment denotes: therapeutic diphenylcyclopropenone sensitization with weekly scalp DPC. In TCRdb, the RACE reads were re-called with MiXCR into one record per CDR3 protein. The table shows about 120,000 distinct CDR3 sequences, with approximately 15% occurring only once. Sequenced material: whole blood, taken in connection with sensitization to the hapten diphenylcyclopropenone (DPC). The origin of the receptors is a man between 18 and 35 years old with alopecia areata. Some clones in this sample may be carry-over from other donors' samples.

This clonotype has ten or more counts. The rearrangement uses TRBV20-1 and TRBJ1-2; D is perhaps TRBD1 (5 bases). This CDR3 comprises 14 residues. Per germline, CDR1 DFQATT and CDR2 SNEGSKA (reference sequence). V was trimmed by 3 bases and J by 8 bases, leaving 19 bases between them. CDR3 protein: CSASLSGRFKGYTF. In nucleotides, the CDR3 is TGCAGTGCTAGCCTCTCAGGGCGGTTTAAGGGCTACACCTTC.

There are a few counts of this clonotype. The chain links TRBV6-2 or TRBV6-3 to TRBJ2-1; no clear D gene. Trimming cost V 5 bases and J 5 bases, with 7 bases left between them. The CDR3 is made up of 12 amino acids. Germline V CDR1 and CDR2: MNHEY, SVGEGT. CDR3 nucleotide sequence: TGTGCCAGCAGTCACCTTAACAATGAGCAGTTCTTC. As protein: CASSHLNNEQFF.

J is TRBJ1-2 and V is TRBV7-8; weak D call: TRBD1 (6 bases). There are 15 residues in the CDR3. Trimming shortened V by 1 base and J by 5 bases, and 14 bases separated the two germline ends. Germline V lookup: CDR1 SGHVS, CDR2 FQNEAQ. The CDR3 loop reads CASSLGSWDTYGYTF. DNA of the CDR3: TGTGCCAGCAGCTTAGGGTCCTGGGACACTTATGGCTACACCTTC.

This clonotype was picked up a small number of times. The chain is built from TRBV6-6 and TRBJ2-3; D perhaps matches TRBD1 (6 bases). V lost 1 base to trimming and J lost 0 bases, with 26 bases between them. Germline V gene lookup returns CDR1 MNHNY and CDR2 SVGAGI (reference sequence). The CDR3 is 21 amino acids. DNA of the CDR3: TGTGCCAGCAGTTACTTACCGGGACCTAGGGGCGTGGGGGCTAGCACAGATACGCAGTATTTT. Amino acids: CASSYLPGPRGVGASTDTQYF.

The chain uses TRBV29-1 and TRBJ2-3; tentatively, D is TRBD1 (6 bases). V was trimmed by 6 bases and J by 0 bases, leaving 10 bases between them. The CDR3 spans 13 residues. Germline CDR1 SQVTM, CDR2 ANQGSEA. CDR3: CSVDRTSTDTQYF. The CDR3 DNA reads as TGCAGCGTGGACAGAACTAGCACAGATACGCAGTATTTT.